The 17 T cell receptor beta chains given below trace back to one sample, sequenced in a study of cytomegalovirus exposure and HLA in healthy donors. Amplification used 60 Vbeta primers and 13 Jbeta primers. Generated by immunoSEQ multiplex PCR, the TCRdb table keeps only in-frame clones and is missing some. The data hold approximately 160,000 clones, with about 70% observed a single time. Input material: PBMCs. Receptor source: a young woman in good health and CMV-seropositive.

The chain is built from TRBV28 and TRBJ2-2, with 7 bases identical to TRBD2. The trim removed 6 bases at V and 5 bases at J, leaving 9 bases unmatched. Germline CDR1 MDHEN, CDR2 SYDVKM. The CDR3 is made up of 15 amino acids. Written as DNA, the CDR3 is TGTGCCAGCAGCCCCCCAGCGGGGTATACCGGGGAGCTGTTTTTT. This gives the protein CASSPPAGYTGELFF.

This rearrangement joins TRBV7-6 to TRBJ1-1, with D possibly matching TRBD1 (5 bases). The germline gives CDR1 SGHVS, CDR2 FNYEAQ. The V end was cut by 5 bases, the J end by 1 base, with 11 bases between. The CDR3 sequence is 14 residues long. The CDR3, as DNA: TGTGCCAGCAGCCTGGGGCGGCAGAACACTGAAGCTTTCTTT. Protein: CASSLGRQNTEAFF. The entire variable domain, with the rest obtained from reference TRBV7-6 and TRBJ1-1, is as follows: GAGVSQSPRYKVTKRGQDVALRCDPISGHVSLYWYRQALGQGPEFLTYFNYEAQQDKSGLPNDRFSAERPEGSISTLTIQRTEQRDSAMYRCASSLGRQNTEAFFGQGTRLTVV.

V and J are TRBV14 and TRBJ1-1; D gene ambiguous. This CDR3 has 13 amino acids. The V gene's germline CDR1 is SGHDN and CDR2 FVKESK. V was cut by 0 bases and J by 4 bases, with 6 bases left in between. CDR3 nucleotides: TGTGCCAGCAGCCAAGAGGCCGTCACTGAAGCTTTCTTT. Translating it yields CASSQEAVTEAFF.

The chain links TRBV5-1 to TRBJ2-7; 7 bases are a match to TRBD1. Germline V lookup: CDR1 SGHRS, CDR2 YFSETQ. The length of the CDR3 is 14 residues. V gave up 2 bases and J gave up 7 bases; unmatched junction bases: 9. In DNA form, the CDR3 reads TGCGCCAGCAGCTTTAACAGGGGCGTATTGGAGCAGTACTTC. Its protein is CASSFNRGVLEQYF.

This clone was observed a single time. The rearrangement links TRBV27 to TRBJ2-7; a weak D match, TRBD1 (6 bases). The length of the CDR3 is 15 residues. V lost 6 bases and J lost 0, with 15 bases in between. Germline loops: CDR1 MNHEY, CDR2 SMNVEV (reference sequence). CDR3 in amino acids: CASSLTGWSSYEQYF. CDR3 DNA: TGTGCCAGCAGCTTAACAGGGTGGAGCTCCTACGAGCAGTACTTC.

The chain is built from TRBV30 and TRBJ1-3, with no clear D. This CDR3 region has 12 residues. The germline V gene has CDR1 GTSNPN and CDR2 SVGIG (reference sequence). The ends were cut back, 0 bases at V and 4 bases at J, with 4 bases in the middle. The CDR3 protein is CAWSVSGNTIYF. DNA of the CDR3: TGTGCCTGGAGTGTTTCAGGAAACACCATATATTTT.

This clone was seen a handful of times. The chain joins TRBV7-8 to TRBJ2-7, with TRBD2 identical over 12 bases. This CDR3 contains 14 residues. Trimming at V came to 5 bases and at J to 3 bases, leaving 2 bases not matched to a gene. CDR1 SGHVS and CDR2 FQNEAQ come from the germline V gene. For the CDR3, the DNA is TGTGCCAGCAGCCTGACTAGCGGGGGCTACGAGCAGTACTTC. It codes for CASSLTSGGYEQYF. The entire variable domain, with the rest obtained from reference TRBV7-8 and TRBJ2-7, is as follows: GAGVSQSPRYKVAKRGQDVALRCDPISGHVSLFWYQQALGQGPEFLTYFQNEAQLDKSGLPSDRFFAERPEGSVSTLKIQRTQQEDSAVYLCASSLTSGGYEQYFGPGTRLTVT.

This clone was counted only a few times. This rearrangement joins TRBV6-1 to TRBJ1-5; no definite D call. V gave up 2 bases and J gave up 1 base, with 6 bases separating them. The length of the CDR3 is 14 residues. Germline V gene sequence: CDR1 MNHNS, CDR2 SASEGT. This chain's CDR3 is CASSERSSNQPQHF. CDR3 sequence (DNA): TGTGCCAGCAGTGAACGGTCCAGCAATCAGCCCCAGCATTTT.

The chain carries TRBV14 and TRBJ2-1, with TRBD1 as a possible D gene (5 bases). The CDR3 runs to 17 residues. Germline V CDR1 and CDR2: SGHDN, FVKESK. Between the trimmed V and J ends, which lost 0 bases and 3 bases, there was a span of 15 bases. The CDR3 DNA follows: TGTGCCAGCAGCCAAGAAGGGGCAGGGATAATCTACAATGAGCAGTTCTTC. It translates to CASSQEGAGIIYNEQFF.

This clone was recorded a few times. V is TRBV7-2 and J is TRBJ2-7, with a tentative D call TRBD2 (6 bases). Trimming took off 5 bases at V and 3 bases at J, with 17 bases between the two ends. The CDR3 is 15 residues long. CDR1 is SGHTA and CDR2 is FQGNSA in the germline V gene. CDR3 in DNA: TGTGCCAGCAGCCCCCGGGGACTTCAGGTCTACGAGCAGTACTTC. Translating it yields CASSPRGLQVYEQYF. Variable domain in full (rest from reference TRBV7-2 and TRBJ2-7): GAGVSQSPSNKVTEKGKDVELRCDPISGHTALYWYRQSLGQGLEFLIYFQGNSAPDKSGLPSDRFSAERTGGSVSTLTIQRTQQEDSAVYLCASSPRGLQVYEQYFGPGTRLTVT.

This clone was seen a few times. The chain joins TRBV28 to TRBJ2-3; 9 nucleotides align to TRBD1. The V gene's germline CDR1 is MDHEN and CDR2 SYDVKM. The junction had 6 bases not matched to a gene; V was cut back by 5 bases and J by 6 bases. This CDR3 has 14 residues. The chain's CDR3 is CASSRGQGRDTQYF. The CDR3, as DNA: TGTGCCAGCAGTAGGGGACAGGGTAGGGATACGCAGTATTTT.

The J gene is TRBJ1-5, the V gene TRBV30; D is perhaps TRBD1 (5 bases). V lost 4 bases to trimming and J lost 5 bases, with 12 bases between them. The CDR3 is 13 amino acids. Germline V gene data show CDR1 as GTSNPN and CDR2 as SVGIG (reference sequence). DNA for the CDR3: TGTGCCTGGACAGGTGGGGGGGATCAGCCCCAGCATTTT. This translates into CAWTGGGDQPQHF. Complete variable domain (other parts from reference TRBV30 and TRBJ1-5): SQTIHQWPATLVQPVGSPLSLECTVEGTSNPNLYWYRQAAGRGLQLLFYSVGIGQISSEVPQNLSASRPQDRQFILSSKKLLLSDSGFYLCAWTGGGDQPQHFGDGTRLSIL.

The CDR3 loop is CASSSTGTSGYDEQFF. For the CDR3, the DNA is TGTGCCAGCAGCTCAACCGGGACTAGCGGTTATGATGAGCAGTTCTTC. This chain connects TRBV7-8 to TRBJ2-1; 11 bases are a match to TRBD2. Per the germline V gene, CDR1 is SGHVS and CDR2 is FQNEAQ. Trimming cost V 4 bases and J 8 bases; bases outside gene matches: 10. This CDR3 is built from 16 residues.

The V and J genes are TRBV7-2 and TRBJ1-4; 9 bases map to TRBD1. This CDR3 is built from 16 residues. Germline V lookup: CDR1 SGHTA, CDR2 FQGNSA. V lost 5 bases to trimming and J lost 7 bases; unmatched junction nucleotides: 11. The CDR3 sequence: CASSGGSGTGREKLFF. The CDR3 region has the DNA TGTGCCAGCAGCGGTGGCTCCGGGACAGGGCGTGAAAAACTGTTTTTT.

This clone was observed a few times. The chain links TRBV4-1 to TRBJ1-3, with a tentative D call TRBD1 (5 bases). Germline V gene sequence: CDR1 MGHRA, CDR2 YSYEKL. Trimming stripped 4 bases from V and 2 bases from J, with 12 bases between. The CDR3 is made up of 15 amino acids. CDR3 residues: CASSPRDLTGNTIYF. CDR3 coding DNA: TGCGCCAGCAGCCCACGGGACTTAACTGGAAACACCATATATTTT.

This sequence joins TRBV5-1 and TRBJ2-3, with 7 bases that match TRBD1. The J segment lost 5 bases and the V segment lost 5 bases, leaving 5 bases of the junction unmatched. This CDR3 region has 13 residues. Germline V lookup: CDR1 SGHRS, CDR2 YFSETQ. The CDR3 region has the DNA TGCGCCAGCAGAGGGACAGCCAGAGATACGCAGTATTTT. This codes for CASRGTARDTQYF.

This chain links TRBV7-9 with TRBJ1-2; possible D gene TRBD1, 5 bases. Germline V CDR1 and CDR2: SEHNR, FQNEAQ (reference sequence). V lost 2 bases and J 8 bases, leaving 21 bases between the germline ends. This CDR3 region has 16 residues. CDR3 nucleotides: TGTGCCAGCAGCTTAATCGGTACCACAGACAGTTTCGGCTACACCTTC. As protein: CASSLIGTTDSFGYTF.